This T cell receptor beta chain was captured in a study of PD-L1 blockade in urothelial cancer. Noted time point: peripheral blood 6 weeks after treatment start. Every PCR got spiked synthetic TCR analog templates. Sequencing was performed with immunoSEQ multiplex PCR; in TCRdb, only in-frame clones are kept and a portion is missing. Among 72,000 or so clones listed, almost 90% were seen once. The CDR3 is 13 amino acids. Germline V gene sequence: CDR1 MNHEY, CDR2 SMNVEV (reference sequence). Trimming took 8 bases from V and 0 from J; bases not matched to a gene: 0. The specimen was PBMCs, collected around atezolizumab (anti-PD-L1) treatment. The sequence was collected from a man in his sixties with urothelial cancer. The V gene is TRBV27, the J gene TRBJ2-2; TRBD1 agrees at 7 bases. CDR3 DNA: TGTGCCAGCGGGACAGCGAACACCGGGGAGCTGTTTTTT. It specifies CASGTANTGELFF.